These 32 T cell receptor beta chains share one sample of origin, sequenced in a study of cytomegalovirus exposure and HLA in healthy donors. PCR amplification relied on 60 Vbeta primers (plus 13 Jbeta primers). The protocol was immunoSEQ multiplex PCR, while the TCRdb copy is restricted to in-frame clones and leaves out a portion. The table lists 90,000 to 150,000 clones, approximately 80% of them singletons. Input material: PBMCs. These receptors all stem from a man aged 50 to 59 in good health and CMV-seropositive.

The rearrangement links TRBV7-4 to TRBJ1-1, with no clear D. V lost 1 base and J 9 bases, leaving 15 bases between the germline ends. Germline V lookup: CDR1 SGHVT, CDR2 SQSDAQ. The CDR3 consists of 14 residues. CDR3 nucleotides: TGTGCCAGCAGCTTAGAGTCAGGAGGGCGTAAAGCTTTCTTT. Its protein product is CASSLESGGRKAFF.

V and J are TRBV5-4 and TRBJ2-3; 11 positions agree with TRBD2. V dropped 4 bases and J dropped 4; count of bases not matched to a gene: 8. CDR1 is SGHNT and CDR2 is YYREEE in the germline V gene (reference sequence). The CDR3 is made up of 16 amino acids. CDR3 in DNA: TGTGCCAGCAGCGCGGGACTAGCGGAGGGGGCAGATACGCAGTATTTT. It translates to CASSAGLAEGADTQYF.

This clone was picked up a small number of times. The chain employs TRBV5-4 and TRBJ1-6, with 8 nucleotides matching TRBD1. Germline V CDR1 and CDR2: SGHNT, YYREEE (reference sequence). V lost 5 bases to trimming and J lost 8 bases; unmatched junction nucleotides: 6. The CDR3 sequence is 14 residues long. The CDR3 sequence is CASSFDRGDSPLHF. The CDR3 nucleotides are TGTGCCAGCAGTTTCGACAGGGGTGATTCACCCCTCCACTTT.

The V gene is TRBV5-8, the J gene TRBJ2-5; 7 nucleotides match TRBD1. Per the germline V gene, CDR1 is SGHTS and CDR2 is YDEGEE. V lost 3 bases and J lost 4; bases outside the gene matches: 3. CDR3 size: 13 residues. The CDR3 DNA is TGTGCCAGCAGCTCCGGGACAGCAGAGACCCAGTACTTC. It codes for CASSSGTAETQYF. Full variable domain (rest looked up from reference TRBV5-8 and TRBJ2-5): EAGVTQSPTHLIKTRGQQATLRCSPISGHTSVYWYQQALGLGLQFLLWYDEGEERNRGNFPPRFSGRQFPNYSSELNVNALELEDSALYLCASSSGTAETQYFGPGTRLLVL.

The V call is TRBV6-6, the J call TRBJ2-7; TRBD2 is a possible D gene (7 bases). The CDR3 spans 15 residues. Germline lookup yields CDR1 MNHNY and CDR2 SVGAGI (reference sequence). V was pared by 0 bases and J by 3 bases, with 12 bases between. In nucleotides, the CDR3 is TGTGCCAGCAGTTACTCGAGGGGGGGAGGCTACGAGCAGTACTTC. Amino acid sequence: CASSYSRGGGYEQYF.

This rearrangement joins TRBV5-1 to TRBJ1-4; D gene unclear. The germline V and J ends were trimmed by 4 bases and 8 bases, with 12 bases remaining between them. The germline gives CDR1 SGHRS, CDR2 YFSETQ. The CDR3 runs to 13 residues. The CDR3 is CASSRDNEEKLFF. The CDR3 region has the DNA TGCGCCAGCAGCCGCGACAACGAGGAAAAACTGTTTTTT.

The chain carries TRBV6-6 and TRBJ2-7; TRBD1 aligns across 8 bases. The CDR3 has 12 amino acids. With 6 bases clipped from V and 6 bases from J, the junction kept 4 bases outside the gene matches. The germline gives CDR1 MNHNY, CDR2 SVGAGI (reference sequence). Here the CDR3 DNA reads TGTGCCAGCAGACGACAGGGGAGCGAGCAGTACTTC. It encodes CASRRQGSEQYF.

The CDR3 DNA sequence: TGTGCCACGAGACCCGGTAATAGCGGGAGTTACGAGCAGTACTTC. This gives the protein CATRPGNSGSYEQYF. The rearrangement joins TRBV10-3 to TRBJ2-7; 9 positions match TRBD2. CDR1 is ENHRY and CDR2 is SYGVKD in the germline V gene. V shed 10 bases and J 4 bases; nucleotides not matched to a gene: 14. The CDR3 totals 15 residues.

The chain joins TRBV5-1 to TRBJ2-3, with TRBD2 as a possible D gene (6 bases). Germline V gene sequence: CDR1 SGHRS, CDR2 YFSETQ. V lost 0 bases and J 6 bases, leaving 14 bases between the germline ends. This CDR3 contains 15 residues. As DNA, the CDR3 is TGCGCCAGCAGCTTGGGGGAGGCGAGGATTGATACGCAGTATTTT. This sequence encodes CASSLGEARIDTQYF. Based on the CDR3 plus reference TRBV5-1 and TRBJ2-3, the full variable domain is KAGVTQTPRYLIKTRGQQVTLSCSPISGHRSVSWYQQTPGQGLQFLFEYFSETQRNKGNFPGRFSGRQFSNSRSEMNVSTLELGDSALYLCASSLGEARIDTQYFGPGTRLTVL.

This clone appeared a single time. This chain uses TRBV18 with TRBJ2-2; tentatively, D is TRBD1 (6 bases). There are 15 residues in the CDR3. The ends were cut back, 2 bases at V and 4 bases at J, with 11 bases in the middle. The germline gives CDR1 KGHSH, CDR2 LQKENI. The chain's CDR3 is CASSPRGQSTGELFF. The CDR3 nucleotides read TGTGCCAGCTCACCAAGAGGACAGAGCACCGGGGAGCTGTTTTTT. The whole variable domain, filled in from reference TRBV18 and TRBJ2-2, reads NAGVMQNPRHLVRRRGQEARLRCSPMKGHSHVYWYRQLPEEGLKFMVYLQKENIIDESGMPKERFSAEFPKEGPSILRIQQVVRGDSAAYFCASSPRGQSTGELFFGEGSRLTVL.

In this sample, this clone turned up a few times. V is TRBV18 and J is TRBJ1-1; D is perhaps TRBD1 (5 bases). Germline CDR1 is KGHSH and CDR2 is LQKENI. The CDR3 length is 15 residues. V was trimmed by 5 bases and J by 7 bases, leaving 20 bases between them. CDR3 sequence reads: CASSATQASGDEAFF. In nucleotides, the CDR3 is TGTGCCAGCTCAGCGACACAGGCGAGTGGGGATGAAGCTTTCTTT.

The V gene is TRBV2, the J gene TRBJ1-1; 9 positions match TRBD1. J gave up 1 base and V 6 bases, and 3 bases lay outside the gene matches. Germline V gives CDR1 SNHLY, CDR2 FYNNEI. This CDR3 is built from 14 residues. As DNA, the CDR3 is TGTGCCAGCAGATGGACAGGGGAGAACACTGAAGCTTTCTTT. It is translated as CASRWTGENTEAFF.

The V gene is TRBV9, the J gene TRBJ1-3; D possibly corresponds to TRBD1 (6 bases). The V end lost 1 base, the J end lost 0 bases, and 14 bases lay between the germline ends. Germline assignment: CDR1 SGDLS and CDR2 YYNGEE. The CDR3 has 17 residues. The CDR3: CASSVSSGTISGNTIYF. The CDR3 nucleotides read TGTGCCAGCAGCGTATCATCCGGGACAATCTCTGGAAACACCATATATTTT.

The V and J genes are TRBV11-2 and TRBJ2-2; TRBD1 matches 7 bases. The CDR3 contains 15 residues. CDR1 is SGHAT and CDR2 is FQNNGV in the germline V gene. J lost 5 bases, V lost 5 bases, and 8 bases had no gene match. This CDR3 is CASSATGTATGELFF. The CDR3 nucleotides read TGTGCCAGCAGCGCCACCGGGACAGCGACCGGGGAGCTGTTTTTT.

The chain links TRBV7-6 to TRBJ2-3; 7 bases align to TRBD1. Germline V gene data show CDR1 as SGHVS and CDR2 as FNYEAQ. The CDR3 has 17 amino acids. J was trimmed by 1 base and V by 5 bases; bases with no gene match: 12. The CDR3 reads CASSAIARGRGTDTQYF. CDR3 coding DNA: TGTGCCAGCAGCGCCATAGCTAGGGGGCGAGGCACAGATACGCAGTATTTT.

This clone was counted a single time. The chain carries TRBV7-2 and TRBJ1-1; 7 bases map to TRBD1. Germline values: CDR1 SGHTA, CDR2 FQGNSA. After removal of 5 bases from V and 5 bases from J, the junction contained 8 bases not matched to a gene. The CDR3 spans 14 residues. Here the CDR3 DNA reads TGTGCCAGCAGCCCCCGACAGGGAAAAACTGAAGCTTTCTTT. Translation: CASSPRQGKTEAFF. The whole variable domain, filled in from reference TRBV7-2 and TRBJ1-1, reads GAGVSQSPSNKVTEKGKDVELRCDPISGHTALYWYRQSLGQGLEFLIYFQGNSAPDKSGLPSDRFSAERTGGSVSTLTIQRTQQEDSAVYLCASSPRQGKTEAFFGQGTRLTVV.

The J gene is TRBJ1-4, the V gene TRBV30; the D is unclear. Trimming stripped 0 bases from V and 7 bases from J, with 6 bases between. Germline-derived CDR1 and CDR2 are GTSNPN and SVGIG (reference sequence). The CDR3 is 12 residues long. CDR3 in amino acids: CAWSVLVEKLFF. In nucleotides, the CDR3 is TGTGCCTGGAGTGTACTGGTTGAAAAACTGTTTTTT.

The rearrangement links TRBV7-9 to TRBJ1-1, with 8 bases identical to TRBD1. V was pared by 5 bases and J by 1 base, with 12 bases of the junction left unmatched. The CDR3 is 17 residues long. The germline gives CDR1 SEHNR, CDR2 FQNEAQ (reference sequence). The CDR3 loop reads CASSGQGARISNTEAFF. Written as DNA, the CDR3 is TGTGCCAGCAGCGGGCAGGGGGCGCGGATTTCGAACACTGAAGCTTTCTTT.

This chain uses TRBV5-1 with TRBJ2-2; TRBD2 agrees at 10 bases. Germline V gene lookup returns CDR1 SGHRS and CDR2 YFSETQ. The CDR3 consists of 17 residues. With V trimmed by 0 bases and J by 4 bases, 6 bases remained unmatched. CDR3 protein: CASSLVVSGGSTGELFF. In DNA, the CDR3 is TGCGCCAGCAGCTTGGTGGTTAGCGGGGGGAGCACCGGGGAGCTGTTTTTT.

The rearrangement links TRBV9 to TRBJ1-1, with 7 bases aligning to TRBD1. Germline assignment: CDR1 SGDLS and CDR2 YYNGEE. The CDR3 length is 15 residues. J lost 3 bases, V lost 3 bases, and 8 bases had no gene match. The CDR3 DNA sequence: TGTGCCAGCAGCGCACGACAGGGCTATCACACTGAAGCTTTCTTT. Its protein is CASSARQGYHTEAFF. The full variable domain, in which reference TRBV9 and TRBJ1-1 provide the parts outside the CDR3, is DSGVTQTPKHLITATGQRVTLRCSPRSGDLSVYWYQQSLDQGLQFLIQYYNGEERAKGNILERFSAQQFPDLHSELNLSSLELGDSALYFCASSARQGYHTEAFFGQGTRLTVV.

This clone has just a few counts. The rearrangement uses TRBV18 and TRBJ2-1; 7 nucleotides match TRBD2. Germline assignment: CDR1 KGHSH and CDR2 LQKENI. Trimming cost V 5 bases and J 5 bases; bases outside gene matches: 9. This CDR3 region has 15 residues. CDR3 sequence (DNA): TGTGCCAGCTCATGGGGCGGGAGCAGGAACAATGAGCAGTTCTTC. This sequence encodes CASSWGGSRNNEQFF.

V is TRBV5-4 and J is TRBJ2-3; 7 nucleotides align to TRBD2. Germline assignment: CDR1 SGHNT and CDR2 YYREEE (reference sequence). The V segment lost 3 bases and the J segment 5 bases; nucleotides outside the gene matches: 12. The CDR3 length is 16 residues. CDR3 DNA: TGTGCCAGCAGCTCTGCGGGGGTCCTCAACCAAGATACGCAGTATTTT. Residues: CASSSAGVLNQDTQYF.

The genes are TRBV28 and TRBJ1-4; the D gene is possibly TRBD1 (6 bases). The CDR3 is 16 residues long. The germline V gene encodes CDR1 MDHEN and CDR2 SYDVKM. Deletions cut 2 bases from V and 2 bases from J, with 12 bases between. CDR3 nucleotide sequence: TGTGCCAGCAGTTTAACAGGGAGAGGCACTAATGAAAAACTGTTTTTT. Translation gives CASSLTGRGTNEKLFF.

Of note for this clone: The sample has other DNA sequences that encode this CDR3 too. The chain links TRBV5-4 to TRBJ1-1, with 8 positions matching TRBD1. This CDR3 has 14 residues. Germline values: CDR1 SGHNT, CDR2 YYREEE (reference sequence). J was trimmed by 3 bases and V by 4 bases; bases with no gene match: 5. The CDR3 DNA reads as TGTGCCAGCAGCCTCGACAGGGGTGACACTGAAGCTTTCTTT. Translated: CASSLDRGDTEAFF.

CDR3 protein: CASSPDRAHEQYF. CDR3 coding DNA: TGTGCCAGCAGCCCGGACAGGGCGCACGAGCAGTACTTC. The V and J genes are TRBV5-4 and TRBJ2-7; 8 bases fit TRBD1. The junction had 5 bases not matched to a gene; V was cut back by 4 bases and J by 5 bases. This CDR3 spans 13 amino acids. Germline loops: CDR1 SGHNT, CDR2 YYREEE (reference sequence).

The chain joins TRBV4-1 to TRBJ1-1, with no clear D. Germline loops: CDR1 MGHRA, CDR2 YSYEKL. This CDR3 is 16 amino acids long. V lost 1 base, J lost 1 base, and 13 bases lay in between. As DNA, the CDR3 is TGCGCCAGCAGCCAAGGCGGGTACGCTTGGAACACTGAAGCTTTCTTT. Its protein is CASSQGGYAWNTEAFF.

The CDR3 DNA is TGTGCCAGCAGCTTACAGGGATGGGAGACCCAGTACTTC. It encodes CASSLQGWETQYF. J is TRBJ2-5 and V is TRBV7-3, with D possibly matching TRBD1 (5 bases). The V and J ends lost 2 bases and 5 bases respectively, with 9 bases between them. The CDR3 spans 13 residues. Germline values: CDR1 SGHTA, CDR2 FQGTGA.

The chain joins TRBV30 to TRBJ2-3; maybe TRBD2 (5 bases). From germline, CDR1 is GTSNPN and CDR2 SVGIG (reference sequence). V was shortened by 0 bases and J by 1 base, with 5 bases between the two germline ends. The CDR3 is 13 residues long. In DNA form, the CDR3 reads TGTGCCTGGAGTGTCGGGGGCACAGATACGCAGTATTTT. Its protein product is CAWSVGGTDTQYF.

The gene calls are TRBV6-5 and TRBJ2-1; D unresolved. Germline-derived CDR1 and CDR2 are MNHEY and SVGAGI. This CDR3 has 13 residues. V shed 0 bases and J shed 13 bases, with 13 bases lying between them. CDR3 residues: CASSYSSETTQFF. The CDR3 nucleotides are TGTGCCAGCAGTTACTCGTCCGAGACAACCCAGTTCTTC.

The chain uses TRBV30 and TRBJ1-5; D might be TRBD1 (5 bases). This CDR3 has 14 amino acids. V was cut by 5 bases and J by 5 bases, with 16 bases left in between. Germline V gives CDR1 GTSNPN, CDR2 SVGIG (reference sequence). The chain's CDR3 is CAWAGGMADQPQHF. CDR3 sequence (DNA): TGTGCCTGGGCGGGGGGGATGGCAGATCAGCCCCAGCATTTT.

The CDR3 sequence: CASSPGQLYEAFF. The DNA for the CDR3 is TGTGCCAGCAGTCCGGGACAGCTCTATGAAGCTTTCTTT. This chain links TRBV6-5 with TRBJ1-1; TRBD1 agrees at 7 bases. CDR3 size: 13 residues. After removal of 5 bases from V and 7 bases from J, the junction contained 7 bases not matched to a gene. Per germline, CDR1 MNHEY and CDR2 SVGAGI.

The V gene is TRBV2, the J gene TRBJ2-7; 8 bases agree with TRBD2. The CDR3 sequence is 14 residues long. Trimming took 6 bases from V and 0 from J; bases not matched to a gene: 4. Germline CDR1 reads SNHLY; CDR2 reads FYNNEI. CDR3 sequence (DNA): TGTGCCAGCAGGGTAGCGGGGCTCTCCTACGAGCAGTACTTC. Residues: CASRVAGLSYEQYF.